The 12 T cell receptor beta chains in this list originate from one sample, sequenced in a study of T cell repertoires in cytomegalovirus infection. MiXCR, run by TCRdb on the reads, gives a single entry per CDR3 protein. The data show under 500,000 distinct CDR3 sequences, under 55% seen once. Antigen specificity for these receptors is unknown. The sample here was cultured PBMCs, taken from culture after CMV antigen stimulation. The source is a human donor in good health (CMV status not recorded). Some clones in this sample may be carry-over from other donors' samples.

This rearrangement joins TRBV12-3 or TRBV12-4 to TRBJ2-5; 9 nucleotides line up with TRBD2. V shed 1 base, J shed 5 bases, and the junction held 11 bases outside the gene matches. The CDR3 has 17 residues. The DNA for the CDR3 is TGTGCCAGCAGTTTAGTAATTAGCGGGAGATCGATCGAGACCCAGTACTTC. Amino acid sequence: CASSLVISGRSIETQYF.

This clonotype was observed a handful of times. The chain is built from TRBV7-8 and TRBJ2-7; 13 bases fit TRBD2. V lost 5 bases to trimming and J lost 7 bases; unmatched junction nucleotides: 14. The germline V gene encodes CDR1 SGHVS and CDR2 FQNEAQ. CDR3 length equals 17 residues. CDR3 nucleotide sequence: TGTGCCAGCAGCCCGAAGCCGACTAGCGGGGGGTCGGGGGAGCAGTACTTC. It encodes CASSPKPTSGGSGEQYF.

The genes are TRBV10-3 and TRBJ1-2; TRBD1 is a possible D gene (6 bases). V lost 4 bases to trimming and J lost 4 bases, with 16 bases between them. Germline V lookup: CDR1 ENHRY, CDR2 SYGVKD. This CDR3 region has 15 residues. CDR3 residues: CAISVQGDALYGYTF. CDR3 sequence (DNA): TGTGCCATCAGTGTACAGGGTGACGCACTCTATGGCTACACCTTC.

The rearrangement uses TRBV20-1 and TRBJ2-3; 8 nucleotides agree with TRBD2. The V and J ends lost 6 bases and 4 bases, in that order; junction bases with no gene match: 21. Germline V gene sequence: CDR1 DFQATT, CDR2 SNEGSKA (reference sequence). This CDR3 is built from 18 residues. The DNA of the CDR3 is TGCAGTGCCCCCCAACGGGTAGAGCGGGAGTATTACCCAGATACGCAGTATTTT. Translation: CSAPQRVEREYYPDTQYF.

The chain's CDR3 is CAIAGQRNTEAFF. CDR3 in DNA: TGTGCCATCGCGGGACAGAGAAACACTGAAGCTTTCTTT. The chain links TRBV10-3 to TRBJ1-1; 7 bases line up with TRBD1. The CDR3 has 13 residues. Germline lookup yields CDR1 ENHRY and CDR2 SYGVKD. With 8 bases clipped from V and 2 bases from J, the junction kept 5 bases outside the gene matches.

The chain recombines TRBV28 with TRBJ2-2, with 7 bases identical to TRBD2. J was trimmed by 3 bases and V by 3 bases; bases with no gene match: 7. The germline V gene has CDR1 MDHEN and CDR2 SYDVKM. The CDR3 sequence is 16 residues long. The CDR3 DNA reads as TGTGCCAGCAGTTTTTGGGGAGGGCTGCACACCGGGGAGCTGTTTTTT. Amino acid sequence: CASSFWGGLHTGELFF.

In this sample, this clonotype turned up many times. The rearrangement uses TRBV7-2 and TRBJ2-7; maybe TRBD2 (5 bases). CDR3 size: 15 residues. CDR1 and CDR2 (germline): SGHTA, FQGNSA. Trimming took off 5 bases at V and 0 bases at J, with 14 bases between the two ends. CDR3 nucleotide sequence: TGTGCCAGCAGCCCTGCAGGACTGAACTCCTACGAGCAGTACTTC. Translation gives CASSPAGLNSYEQYF.

V and J are TRBV20-1 and TRBJ2-7, with D unresolved. In germline, CDR1 is DFQATT, CDR2 SNEGSKA (reference sequence). The CDR3 has 15 amino acids. V was clipped by 7 bases and J by 4 bases, with 23 bases between them. CDR3 protein: CSVMILDGPLYEQYF. The CDR3 nucleotides read TGCAGTGTCATGATTCTGGATGGGCCCTTATACGAGCAGTACTTC.

This clonotype was counted only a few times. The CDR3 loop reads CASSLEGLAAQEQYF. The CDR3 nucleotides read TGTGCCAGCAGCTTAGAAGGACTAGCGGCGCAGGAGCAGTACTTC. The chain uses TRBV7-9 and TRBJ2-7, with TRBD2 matching over 10 bases. Trimming removed 1 base from V and 7 bases from J; junction bases left unmatched: 7. Germline lookup yields CDR1 SEHNR and CDR2 FQNEAQ (reference sequence). The CDR3 extends over 15 amino acids.

CDR3 loop: CASTGDHLNTEAFF. The CDR3 bases are TGCGCCAGCACCGGGGACCACCTGAACACTGAAGCTTTCTTT. The chain carries TRBV10-2 and TRBJ1-1, with D perhaps matching TRBD1 (5 bases). V gave up 7 bases and J gave up 0 bases, with 12 bases separating them. The CDR3 length is 14 residues. Germline values: CDR1 WSHSY, CDR2 SAAADI.

The genes are TRBV7-2 and TRBJ1-2; D is possibly TRBD1 (5 bases). V was clipped by 5 bases and J by 8 bases, with 15 bases between them. Germline-derived CDR1 and CDR2 are SGHTA and FQGNSA. The CDR3 is 13 amino acids. CDR3 sequence reads: CASSITGSRGYTF. CDR3 DNA sequence: TGTGCCAGCAGCATAACAGGCTCTAGAGGCTACACCTTC.

This clonotype showed up just a few times. The CDR3 here is CASSSRRGLVGPDTQYF. The CDR3 DNA follows: TGTGCCAGCAGTTCCCGACGTGGACTAGTTGGCCCAGATACGCAGTATTTT. The chain recombines TRBV27 with TRBJ2-3; 7 nucleotides align to TRBD2. Trimming cost V 4 bases and J 4 bases; bases outside gene matches: 14. The CDR3 totals 17 residues. Germline CDR1 reads MNHEY; CDR2 reads SMNVEV (reference sequence).